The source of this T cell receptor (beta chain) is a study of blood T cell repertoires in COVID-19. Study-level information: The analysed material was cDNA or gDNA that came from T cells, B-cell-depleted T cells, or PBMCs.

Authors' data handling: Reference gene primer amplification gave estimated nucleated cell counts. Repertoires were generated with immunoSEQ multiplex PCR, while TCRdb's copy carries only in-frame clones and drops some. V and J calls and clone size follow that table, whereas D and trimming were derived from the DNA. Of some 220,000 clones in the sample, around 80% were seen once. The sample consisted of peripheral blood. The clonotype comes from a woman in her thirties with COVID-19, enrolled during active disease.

The CDR3: CASSPTGGTKNIQYF. CDR3 nucleotides: TGTGCCAGCAGCCCTACGGGGGGGACCAAAAACATTCAGTACTTC. The V and J genes are TRBV7-9 and TRBJ2-4; 8 bases match TRBD2. Germline CDR1 is SEHNR and CDR2 is FQNEAQ (reference sequence). Unmatched junction bases numbered 5, after V lost 5 bases and J lost 2 bases. The CDR3 is 15 residues long.